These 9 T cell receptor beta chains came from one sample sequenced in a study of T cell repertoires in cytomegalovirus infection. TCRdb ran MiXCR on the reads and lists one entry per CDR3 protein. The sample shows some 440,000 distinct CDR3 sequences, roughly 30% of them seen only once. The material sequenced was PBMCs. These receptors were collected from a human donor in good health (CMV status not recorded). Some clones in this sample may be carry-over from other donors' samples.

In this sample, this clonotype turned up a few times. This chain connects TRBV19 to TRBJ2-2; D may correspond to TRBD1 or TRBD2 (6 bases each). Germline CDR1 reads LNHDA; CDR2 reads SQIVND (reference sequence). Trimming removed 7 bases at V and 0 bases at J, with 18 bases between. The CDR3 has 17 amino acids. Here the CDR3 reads CASTPVGGKTNTGELFF. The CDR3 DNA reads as TGTGCCAGTACCCCGGTAGGGGGGAAAACGAACACCGGGGAGCTGTTTTTT.

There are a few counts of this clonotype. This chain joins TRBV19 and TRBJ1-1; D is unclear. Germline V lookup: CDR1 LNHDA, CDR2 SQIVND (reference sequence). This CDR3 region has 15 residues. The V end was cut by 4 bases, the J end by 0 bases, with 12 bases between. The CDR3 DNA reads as TGTGCCAGTAGTACTAATGCGCAGCTGAACACTGAAGCTTTCTTT. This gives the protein CASSTNAQLNTEAFF.

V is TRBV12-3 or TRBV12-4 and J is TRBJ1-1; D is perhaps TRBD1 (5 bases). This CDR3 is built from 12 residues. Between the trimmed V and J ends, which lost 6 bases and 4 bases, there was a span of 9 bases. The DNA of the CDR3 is TGTGCCAGCAGCCCCAGGGCCACTGAAGCTTTCTTT. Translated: CASSPRATEAFF.

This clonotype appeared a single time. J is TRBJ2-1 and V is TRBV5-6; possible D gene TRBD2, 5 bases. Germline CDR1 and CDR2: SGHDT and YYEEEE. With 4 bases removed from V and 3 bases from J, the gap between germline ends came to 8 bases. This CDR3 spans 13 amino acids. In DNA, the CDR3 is TGTGCCAGCAGCGACTACAGCTACAATGAGCAGTTCTTC. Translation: CASSDYSYNEQFF.

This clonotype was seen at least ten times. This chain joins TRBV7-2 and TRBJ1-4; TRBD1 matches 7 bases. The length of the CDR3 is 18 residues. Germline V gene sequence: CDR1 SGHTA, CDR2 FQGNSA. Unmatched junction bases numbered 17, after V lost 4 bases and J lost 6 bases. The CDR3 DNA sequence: TGTGCCAGCAGCTCATGGGGGGCAAACAGGGACAGATATGAAAAACTGTTTTTT. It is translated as CASSSWGANRDRYEKLFF.

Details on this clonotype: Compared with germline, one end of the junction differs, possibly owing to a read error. CDR3 coding DNA: TGTGCCAGCAGCCACCTTAACTCTTTGGGGGGCGACGAGCAGTACTTC. Protein: CASSHLNSLGGDEQYF. The chain recombines TRBV4-1 with TRBJ2-7; D may be TRBD1 or TRBD2 (6 bases each). Germline-derived CDR1 and CDR2 are MGHRA and YSYEKL. CDR3 length: 16 residues.

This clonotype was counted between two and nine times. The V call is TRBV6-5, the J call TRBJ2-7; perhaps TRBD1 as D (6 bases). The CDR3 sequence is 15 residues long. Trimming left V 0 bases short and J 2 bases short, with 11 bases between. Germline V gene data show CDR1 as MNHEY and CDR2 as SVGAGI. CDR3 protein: CASSYSLDRTYEQYF. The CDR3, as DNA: TGTGCCAGCAGTTACTCGCTGGACAGAACCTACGAGCAGTACTTC.

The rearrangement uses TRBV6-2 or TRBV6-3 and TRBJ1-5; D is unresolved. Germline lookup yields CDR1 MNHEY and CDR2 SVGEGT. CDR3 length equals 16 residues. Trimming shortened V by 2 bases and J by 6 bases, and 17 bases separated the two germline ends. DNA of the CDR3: TGTGCCAGCAGTTACGGGTCAAACCTCGGAGGTCAGCCCCAGCATTTT. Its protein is CASSYGSNLGGQPQHF.

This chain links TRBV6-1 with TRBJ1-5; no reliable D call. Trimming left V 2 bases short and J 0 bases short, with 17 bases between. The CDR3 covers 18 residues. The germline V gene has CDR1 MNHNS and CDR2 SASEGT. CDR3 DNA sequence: TGTGCCAGCAGTGAATCGGCCCCCGGCAGTCATAGCAATCAGCCCCAGCATTTT. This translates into CASSESAPGSHSNQPQHF.